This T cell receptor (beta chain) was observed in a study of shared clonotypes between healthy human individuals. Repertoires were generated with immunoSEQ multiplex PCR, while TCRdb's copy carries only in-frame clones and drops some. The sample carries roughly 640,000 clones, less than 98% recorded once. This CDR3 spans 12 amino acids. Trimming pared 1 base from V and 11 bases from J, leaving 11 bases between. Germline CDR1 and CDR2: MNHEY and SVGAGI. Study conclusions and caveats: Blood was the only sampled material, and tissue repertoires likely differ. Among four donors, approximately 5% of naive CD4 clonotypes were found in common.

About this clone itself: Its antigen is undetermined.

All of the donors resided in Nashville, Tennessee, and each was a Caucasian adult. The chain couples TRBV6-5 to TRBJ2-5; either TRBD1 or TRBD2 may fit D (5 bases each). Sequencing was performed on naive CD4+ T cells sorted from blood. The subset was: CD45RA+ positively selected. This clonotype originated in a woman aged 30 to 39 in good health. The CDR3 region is CASSYWDGEQYF. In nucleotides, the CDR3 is TGTGCCAGCAGTTACTGGGACGGAGAGCAGTACTTC.